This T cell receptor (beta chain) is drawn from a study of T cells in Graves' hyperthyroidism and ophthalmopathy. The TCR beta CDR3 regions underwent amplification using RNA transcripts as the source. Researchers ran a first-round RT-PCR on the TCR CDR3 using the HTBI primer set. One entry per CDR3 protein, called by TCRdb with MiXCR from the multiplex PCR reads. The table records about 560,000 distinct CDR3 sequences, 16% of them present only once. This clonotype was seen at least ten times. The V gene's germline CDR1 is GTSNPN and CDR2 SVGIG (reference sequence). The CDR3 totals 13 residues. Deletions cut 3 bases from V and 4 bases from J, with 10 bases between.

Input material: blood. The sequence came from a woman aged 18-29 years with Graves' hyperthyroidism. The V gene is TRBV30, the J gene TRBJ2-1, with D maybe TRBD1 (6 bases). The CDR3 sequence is CAWSMGAYNEQFF. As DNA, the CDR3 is TGTGCCTGGAGCATGGGGGCATACAATGAGCAGTTCTTC.